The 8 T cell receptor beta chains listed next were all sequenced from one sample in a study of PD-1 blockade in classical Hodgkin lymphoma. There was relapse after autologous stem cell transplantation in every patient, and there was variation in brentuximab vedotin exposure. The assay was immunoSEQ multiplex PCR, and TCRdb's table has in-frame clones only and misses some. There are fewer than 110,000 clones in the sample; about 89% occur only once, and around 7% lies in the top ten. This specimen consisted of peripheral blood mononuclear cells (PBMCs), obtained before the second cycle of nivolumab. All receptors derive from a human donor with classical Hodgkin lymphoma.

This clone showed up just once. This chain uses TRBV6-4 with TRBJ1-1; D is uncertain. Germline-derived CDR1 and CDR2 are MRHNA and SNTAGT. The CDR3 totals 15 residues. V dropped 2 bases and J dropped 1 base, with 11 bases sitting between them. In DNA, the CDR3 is TGTGCCAGCAGTGACGGGAGGGCCTCGAACACTGAAGCTTTCTTT. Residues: CASSDGRASNTEAFF.

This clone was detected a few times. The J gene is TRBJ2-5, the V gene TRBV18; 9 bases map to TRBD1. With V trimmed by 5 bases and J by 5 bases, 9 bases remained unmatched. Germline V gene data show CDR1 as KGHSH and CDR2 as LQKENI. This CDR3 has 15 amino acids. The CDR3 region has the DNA TGTGCCAGCTCATCCTGGGACAGGGTTGGGGAGACCCAGTACTTC. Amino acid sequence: CASSSWDRVGETQYF. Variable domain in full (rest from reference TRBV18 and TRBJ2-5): NAGVMQNPRHLVRRRGQEARLRCSPMKGHSHVYWYRQLPEEGLKFMVYLQKENIIDESGMPKERFSAEFPKEGPSILRIQQVVRGDSAAYFCASSSWDRVGETQYFGPGTRLLVL.

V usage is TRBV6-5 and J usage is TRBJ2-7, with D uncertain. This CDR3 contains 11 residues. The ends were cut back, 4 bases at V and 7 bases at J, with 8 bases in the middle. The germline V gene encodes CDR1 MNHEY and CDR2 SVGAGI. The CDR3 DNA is TGTGCCAGCAGTTGGGCCGGGGAGCAGTACTTC. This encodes CASSWAGEQYF.

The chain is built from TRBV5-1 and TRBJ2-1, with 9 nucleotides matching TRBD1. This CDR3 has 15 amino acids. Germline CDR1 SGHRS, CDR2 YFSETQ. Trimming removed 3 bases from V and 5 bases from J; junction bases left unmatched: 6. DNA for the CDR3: TGCGCCAGCAGCTCGACGGGACAGGGAGACAATGAGCAGTTCTTC. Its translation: CASSSTGQGDNEQFF.

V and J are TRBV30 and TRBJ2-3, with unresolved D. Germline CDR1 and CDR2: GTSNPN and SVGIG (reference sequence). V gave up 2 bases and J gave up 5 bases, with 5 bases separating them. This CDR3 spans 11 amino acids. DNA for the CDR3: TGTGCCTGGAGTCCCAGAGATACGCAGTATTTT. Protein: CAWSPRDTQYF. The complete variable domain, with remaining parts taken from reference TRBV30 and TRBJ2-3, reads SQTIHQWPATLVQPVGSPLSLECTVEGTSNPNLYWYRQAAGRGLQLLFYSVGIGQISSEVPQNLSASRPQDRQFILSSKKLLLSDSGFYLCAWSPRDTQYFGPGTRLTVL.

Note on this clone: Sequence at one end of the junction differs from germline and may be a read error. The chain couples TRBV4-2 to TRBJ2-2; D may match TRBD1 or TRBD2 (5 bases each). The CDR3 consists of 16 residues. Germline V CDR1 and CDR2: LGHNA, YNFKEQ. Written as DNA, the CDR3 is TGTGCCAGCAGCCAATCCCAACAGGACTCCGCCGGTGAGCTGTTTTTT. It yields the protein CASSQSQQDSAGELFF.

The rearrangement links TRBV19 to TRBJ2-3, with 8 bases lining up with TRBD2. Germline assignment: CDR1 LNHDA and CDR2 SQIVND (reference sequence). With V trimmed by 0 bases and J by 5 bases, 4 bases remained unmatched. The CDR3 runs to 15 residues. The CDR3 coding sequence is TGTGCCAGTAGTATAGAGAGGCGGGGGGTAGATACGCAGTATTTT. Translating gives CASSIERRGVDTQYF. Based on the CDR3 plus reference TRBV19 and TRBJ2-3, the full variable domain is DGGITQSPKYLFRKEGQNVTLSCEQNLNHDAMYWYRQDPGQGLRLIYYSQIVNDFQKGDIAEGYSVSREKKESFPLTVTSAQKNPTAFYLCASSIERRGVDTQYFGPGTRLTVL.

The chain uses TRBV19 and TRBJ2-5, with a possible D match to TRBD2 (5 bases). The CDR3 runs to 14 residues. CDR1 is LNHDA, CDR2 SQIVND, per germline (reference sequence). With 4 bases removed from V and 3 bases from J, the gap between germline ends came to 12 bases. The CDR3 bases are TGTGCCAGTAGTAGAGCACTAGAGGAAGAGACCCAGTACTTC. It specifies CASSRALEEETQYF.